A single sample is the source of the 15 T cell receptor beta chains below, sequenced in a study of T-cell memory formation after mild COVID-19. TCRdb reanalysed the 5' RACE reads using MiXCR and keeps one entry per CDR3 protein. The table lists hundreds of thousands of distinct CDR3 sequences, about 20% of them singletons. The specimen sequenced was PBMCs or a T cell subset sorted from them (not recorded which). Receptors originate from an adult woman who had mild COVID-19 (a few samples of this study predate the infection). Cell type and time point are not known.

This clonotype was seen at least ten times. This chain uses TRBV11-1 with TRBJ2-7; 10 bases fit TRBD2. The V gene's germline CDR1 is SGHAT and CDR2 FQDESV (reference sequence). V shed 2 bases and J 2 bases; nucleotides not matched to a gene: 6. The CDR3 sequence is 16 residues long. This chain's CDR3 is CASSLTSTSGAYEQYF. The CDR3 DNA sequence: TGTGCCAGCAGCTTAACGTCTACTAGCGGGGCCTACGAGCAGTACTTC.

This clonotype was detected a few times. The chain employs TRBV12-3 or TRBV12-4 and TRBJ2-3; TRBD2 aligns across 7 bases. Germline trimming cut 1 base from V and 2 bases from J; bases unmatched to any gene: 3. The CDR3 length is 15 residues. The CDR3 region has the DNA TGTGCCAGCAGTTTAGTTAGCGGGTTCACAGATACGCAGTATTTT. This sequence encodes CASSLVSGFTDTQYF.

This clonotype has a handful of counts. The chain employs TRBV7-2 and TRBJ2-7; 7 positions match TRBD2. The CDR3 covers 14 residues. After removal of 5 bases from V and 2 bases from J, the junction contained 6 bases not matched to a gene. Germline V lookup: CDR1 SGHTA, CDR2 FQGNSA. This chain's CDR3 is CASSLSGPAYEQYF. For the CDR3, the DNA is TGTGCCAGCAGCCTTAGCGGGCCTGCCTACGAGCAGTACTTC.

This clonotype was observed many times. A junction boundary mismatches the germline segment, possibly from a read error. The rearrangement links TRBV5-1 to TRBJ1-2, with no clear D. This CDR3 spans 11 amino acids. Germline V gene data show CDR1 as SGHRS and CDR2 as YFSETQ. DNA of the CDR3: TGCGCCAGCAGGTTGGAAGGTGGCTACACCTTC. Amino acid sequence: CASRLEGGYTF.

This clonotype was detected ten times or more. V usage is TRBV18 and J usage is TRBJ1-1; D possibly corresponds to TRBD1 (5 bases). The germline V gene encodes CDR1 KGHSH and CDR2 LQKENI. V shed 8 bases and J shed 1 base, with 11 bases lying between them. This CDR3 comprises 13 residues. Here the CDR3 reads CASSPTGNTEAFF. CDR3 nucleotide sequence: TGTGCCAGCAGCCCTACAGGGAACACTGAAGCTTTCTTT.

The chain links TRBV20-1 to TRBJ1-5; 7 bases are a match to TRBD1. CDR3 length: 12 amino acids. In germline, CDR1 is DFQATT, CDR2 SNEGSKA (reference sequence). J lost 4 bases, V lost 6 bases, and 3 bases had no gene match. CDR3 sequence: CSAGGWNQPQHF. The CDR3 nucleotides are TGCAGTGCAGGGGGCTGGAATCAGCCCCAGCATTTT.

The chain employs TRBV15 and TRBJ1-1; D is possibly TRBD1 (5 bases). V shed 4 bases and J shed 1 base, with 13 bases lying between them. The CDR3 covers 15 residues. Germline CDR1 reads LNHNV; CDR2 reads YYDKDF (reference sequence). The CDR3 here is CATSKRQRENTEAFF. The CDR3 DNA is TGTGCCACCAGCAAAAGACAGAGAGAGAACACTGAAGCTTTCTTT.

This clonotype was recorded only once. The CDR3 bases are TGTGCCAGCAGCCAAGCGCGGAGTTCCTATGGCTACACCTTC. This codes for CASSQARSSYGYTF. The genes are TRBV3-1 and TRBJ1-2; D gene unclear. CDR3 length: 14 amino acids. V was pared by 1 base and J by 4 bases, with 10 bases between. CDR1 LGHDT and CDR2 YNNKEL come from the germline V gene (reference sequence). Complete variable domain (other parts from reference TRBV3-1 and TRBJ1-2): DTAVSQTPKYLVTQMGNDKSIKCEQNLGHDTMYWYKQDSKKFLKIMFSYNNKELIINETVPNRFSPKSPDKAHLNLHINSLELGDSAVYFCASSQARSSYGYTFGSGTRLTVV.

This clonotype was counted only a few times. The chain links TRBV7-9 to TRBJ1-1; D is perhaps TRBD1 (6 bases). Germline assignment: CDR1 SEHNR and CDR2 FQNEAQ (reference sequence). Trimming removed 5 bases at V and 0 bases at J, with 16 bases between. The CDR3 consists of 16 residues. The DNA for the CDR3 is TGTGCCAGCAGCCCACAGGGCGGTAGAGTGAACACTGAAGCTTTCTTT. Translating gives CASSPQGGRVNTEAFF.

There are a few counts of this clonotype. The chain recombines TRBV4-1 with TRBJ1-1; D is unclear. The CDR3 is 14 amino acids. The ends were cut back, 2 bases at V and 5 bases at J, with 12 bases in the middle. Per germline, CDR1 MGHRA and CDR2 YSYEKL. The CDR3 nucleotides are TGCGCCAGCAGCCAACTACCCACGGGGACTGAAGCTTTCTTT. Its protein is CASSQLPTGTEAFF.

Ten or more counts support this clonotype. The V call is TRBV6-5, the J call TRBJ1-2, with 9 bases identical to TRBD1. CDR1 MNHEY and CDR2 SVGAGI come from the germline V gene. V shed 10 bases, J shed 6 bases, and the junction held 18 bases outside the gene matches. The CDR3 contains 16 residues. The CDR3 coding sequence is TGTGCCACGGGGTACCCACCGGCGGGACAGGGTCATGGCTACACCTTC. Its translation is CATGYPPAGQGHGYTF.

This clonotype was found a few times. V is TRBV30 and J is TRBJ2-1; a weak D match, TRBD2 (5 bases). The CDR3 runs to 16 residues. CDR1 and CDR2 from the germline V gene are GTSNPN and SVGIG (reference sequence). V gave up 0 bases and J gave up 0 bases, with 12 bases separating them. In DNA form, the CDR3 reads TGTGCCTGGAGTGTACCGGGGTTATACTCCTACAATGAGCAGTTCTTC. Protein sequence: CAWSVPGLYSYNEQFF.

This clonotype was observed a few times. CDR3 sequence: CATSDMGLAGPTDTQYF. In DNA form, the CDR3 reads TGTGCCACCAGTGATATGGGACTAGCGGGACCCACAGATACGCAGTATTTT. This rearrangement joins TRBV24-1 to TRBJ2-3, with TRBD2 matching 13 bases. The trim removed 3 bases at V and 2 bases at J, leaving 4 bases unmatched. The CDR3 covers 17 residues. The V gene's germline CDR1 is KGHDR and CDR2 SFDVKD.

The J gene is TRBJ1-2, the V gene TRBV12-3 or TRBV12-4, with D unresolved. The CDR3 spans 16 residues. Deletions cut 5 bases from V and 0 bases from J, with 16 bases between. DNA for the CDR3: TGTGCCAGCAGTAGTACGTACAGCCATCCTAACTATGGCTACACCTTC. It specifies CASSSTYSHPNYGYTF.

V gene TRBV7-2 combines with J gene TRBJ1-1; D uncertain. Trimming shortened V by 8 bases and J by 11 bases, and 18 bases separated the two germline ends. The CDR3 extends over 12 amino acids. Germline V gives CDR1 SGHTA, CDR2 FQGNSA. The CDR3 DNA is TGTGCCAGCCCCGGAGCAGAGACTTCGGCTTTCTTT. It specifies CASPGAETSAFF.